These 3 T cell receptor beta chains share one sample of origin, sequenced in a study of OX40 agonist ivuxolimab in advanced cancers. The data were produced by immunoSEQ multiplex PCR, yet TCRdb's version contains in-frame clones alone and is incomplete. The top ten hold 1.5% to 2% of the sample, which has roughly 86,000 clones, 65% to 90% seen once. This sample comprised CD4+ or CD8+ T cells sorted from blood, obtained in a trial of the OX40 agonist ivuxolimab. The receptors stem from an adult with an advanced solid tumor such as melanoma, head and neck, liver or kidney cancer.

The chain is built from TRBV2 and TRBJ1-4; D is undetermined. Germline values: CDR1 SNHLY, CDR2 FYNNEI. The CDR3 covers 15 residues. Trimming shortened V by 4 bases and J by 8 bases, and 17 bases separated the two germline ends. The CDR3: CASSVPLGVGEKLFF. DNA of the CDR3: TGTGCCAGCAGTGTGCCCCTTGGGGTTGGGGAAAAACTGTTTTTT.

The chain employs TRBV7-2 and TRBJ1-1; tentative D call: TRBD1 (6 bases). The CDR3 has 12 residues. Germline V gene lookup returns CDR1 SGHTA and CDR2 FQGNSA. The V end lost 7 bases, the J end lost 7 bases, and 13 bases lay between the germline ends. CDR3 sequence (DNA): TGTGCCAGCACCGCGGGCAGGGGTGAAGCTTTCTTT. Translated, it gives CASTAGRGEAFF.

The gene calls are TRBV19 and TRBJ1-2, with D maybe TRBD1 (5 bases). There are 15 residues in the CDR3. V shed 0 bases and J shed 8 bases, with 16 bases lying between them. Germline values: CDR1 LNHDA, CDR2 SQIVND (reference sequence). The CDR3 region has the DNA TGTGCCAGTAGTATAGATGCATTGAGGCGGGGCGGCTACACCTTC. Protein sequence: CASSIDALRRGGYTF. Using reference TRBV19 and TRBJ1-2 for the parts outside the CDR3, the full variable domain is DGGITQSPKYLFRKEGQNVTLSCEQNLNHDAMYWYRQDPGQGLRLIYYSQIVNDFQKGDIAEGYSVSREKKESFPLTVTSAQKNPTAFYLCASSIDALRRGGYTFGSGTRLTVV.